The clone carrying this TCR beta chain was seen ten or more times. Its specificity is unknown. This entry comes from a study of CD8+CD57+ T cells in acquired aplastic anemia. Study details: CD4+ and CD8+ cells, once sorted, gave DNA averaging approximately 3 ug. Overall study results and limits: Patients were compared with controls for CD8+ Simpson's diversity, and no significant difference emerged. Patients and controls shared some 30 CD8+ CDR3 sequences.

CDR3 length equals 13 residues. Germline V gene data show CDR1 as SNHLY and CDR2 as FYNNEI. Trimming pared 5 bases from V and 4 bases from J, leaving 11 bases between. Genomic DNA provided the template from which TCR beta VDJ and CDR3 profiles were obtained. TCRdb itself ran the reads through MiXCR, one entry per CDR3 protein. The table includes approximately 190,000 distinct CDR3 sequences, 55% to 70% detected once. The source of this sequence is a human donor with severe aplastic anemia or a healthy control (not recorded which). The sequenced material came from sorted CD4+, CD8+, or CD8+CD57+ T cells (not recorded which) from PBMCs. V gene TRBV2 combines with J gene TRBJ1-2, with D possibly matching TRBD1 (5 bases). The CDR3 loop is CASSRGLAYGYTF. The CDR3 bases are TGTGCCAGCAGTCGGGGACTAGCCTATGGCTACACCTTC.